Each of the 10 T cell receptor beta chains below was sequenced from the same sample in a study of cytotoxic CD8 clonotypes in ibrutinib-treated CLL. Assay: immunoSEQ multiplex PCR; the TCRdb copy retains only in-frame clones and omits some. The repertoire holds about 330,000 clones, with 67% as singletons. Sample: PBMCs, taken after 36 months of ibrutinib treatment. All receptors derive from a human donor with chronic lymphocytic leukemia.

The chain couples TRBV5-4 to TRBJ2-7; TRBD1 agrees at 8 bases. The CDR3 spans 14 residues. Germline-derived CDR1 and CDR2 are SGHNT and YYREEE (reference sequence). V gave up 0 bases and J gave up 5 bases; unmatched junction bases: 4. CDR3 in DNA: TGTGCCAGCAGCTTGGGACAGGGGTTGGACGAGCAGTACTTC. Protein product: CASSLGQGLDEQYF. Supplemented by reference TRBV5-4 and TRBJ2-7, the full variable domain reads ETGVTQSPTHLIKTRGQQVTLRCSSQSGHNTVSWYQQALGQGPQFIFQYYREEENGRGNFPPRFSGLQFPNYSSELNVNALELDDSALYLCASSLGQGLDEQYFGPGTRLTVT.

The CDR3 nucleotides read TGTGCCAGCGGAGTTAGAAAGGGACCCTCCTACGAGCAGTACTTC. Translation: CASGVRKGPSYEQYF. The rearrangement uses TRBV5-4 and TRBJ2-7, with D perhaps TRBD1 or TRBD2 (5 bases each). V was cut by 7 bases and J by 0 bases, with 17 bases left in between. This CDR3 spans 15 amino acids. Looked up from germline, CDR1 is SGHNT and CDR2 is YYREEE (reference sequence).

This chain joins TRBV7-9 and TRBJ2-2, with 9 bases aligning to TRBD2. This CDR3 has 15 residues. The V segment lost 8 bases and the J segment 5 bases; nucleotides outside the gene matches: 9. Germline values: CDR1 SEHNR, CDR2 FQNEAQ (reference sequence). The CDR3 sequence: CASPSGGTGTGELFF. CDR3 nucleotide sequence: TGTGCCAGCCCCAGCGGGGGGACTGGGACCGGGGAGCTGTTTTTT.

This clone was seen once. The genes are TRBV6-6 and TRBJ2-3; 11 nucleotides agree with TRBD1. Germline lookup yields CDR1 MNHNY and CDR2 SVGAGI (reference sequence). CDR3 size: 15 residues. The V segment lost 10 bases and the J segment 2 bases; nucleotides outside the gene matches: 8. The CDR3 spells CATDRDRGYTDTQYF. In nucleotides, the CDR3 is TGTGCCACCGATCGGGACAGGGGGTACACAGATACGCAGTATTTT.

The rearrangement joins TRBV5-1 to TRBJ2-5; 7 bases are a match to TRBD1. The germline CDR1 and CDR2 sequences are SGHRS and YFSETQ. This CDR3 comprises 17 residues. Losses at the gene ends were 4 bases for V and 5 bases for J; bases not matched to a gene: 17. CDR3 loop: CASSLGLLTGERETQYF. DNA of the CDR3: TGCGCCAGCAGCCTAGGCCTCCTTACAGGGGAGCGGGAGACCCAGTACTTC.

This chain joins TRBV29-1 and TRBJ1-1, with 8 bases identical to TRBD1. This CDR3 region has 17 residues. J was trimmed by 0 bases and V by 1 base; bases with no gene match: 10. Germline CDR1 and CDR2: SQVTM and ANQGSEA. The CDR3 region has the DNA TGCAGCGTTGAAGTAACCCCGGGACAGGCCGTGAACACTGAAGCTTTCTTT. This gives the protein CSVEVTPGQAVNTEAFF.

V is TRBV5-1 and J is TRBJ2-1; TRBD2 aligns across 11 bases. The trim removed 4 bases at V and 7 bases at J, leaving 10 bases unmatched. Per the germline V gene, CDR1 is SGHRS and CDR2 is YFSETQ. The CDR3 loop spans 16 amino acids. CDR3 protein: CASSPLAGGPGNEQFF. CDR3 sequence (DNA): TGCGCCAGCAGCCCATTAGCGGGAGGGCCAGGGAATGAGCAGTTCTTC.

The chain joins TRBV5-1 to TRBJ2-7, with 9 bases identical to TRBD2. With 3 bases clipped from V and 3 bases from J, the junction kept 7 bases outside the gene matches. Germline V CDR1 and CDR2: SGHRS, YFSETQ. This CDR3 spans 15 amino acids. CDR3 amino acids: CASSSLAGGHYEQYF. CDR3 in DNA: TGCGCCAGCAGCTCCCTGGCGGGGGGGCACTACGAGCAGTACTTC.

V usage is TRBV4-1 and J usage is TRBJ2-3; possible D gene TRBD1, 5 bases. V was shortened by 3 bases and J by 3 bases, with 10 bases between the two germline ends. The CDR3 has 14 residues. Germline-derived CDR1 and CDR2 are MGHRA and YSYEKL. The CDR3 here is CASSQIRGTDTQYF. The DNA of the CDR3 is TGCGCCAGCAGCCAGATTAGGGGAACAGATACGCAGTATTTT.

The rearrangement joins TRBV7-6 to TRBJ2-1, with unresolved D. Trimming took 5 bases from V and 0 from J, leaving 14 bases between them. The length of the CDR3 is 16 residues. Germline V CDR1 and CDR2: SGHVS, FNYEAQ. The CDR3 protein is CASSVFWASSYNEQFF. The CDR3, as DNA: TGTGCCAGCAGCGTTTTCTGGGCTTCCTCCTACAATGAGCAGTTCTTC.